This is a list of T cell receptor beta chains from one sample in a study of PD-1 blockade in classical Hodgkin lymphoma. The repertoire was sequenced with immunoSEQ multiplex PCR; TCRdb's copy has only in-frame clones and lacks some. The sample contains over 25,000 clones, 89% of which appear only once. The specimen was CD4+ T cells from blood. The origin of the receptors is a human donor with classical Hodgkin lymphoma. Both conserved end residues are part of each CDR3. The order of the fields is V gene, J gene, D gene, clone size, CDR3 protein, CDR3 DNA. The D gene is left open where the match is weak. Size is stated for part of the rows, as once, few or many counts, or as a class when the clone is expanded.

TRBV28	TRBJ2-1	TRBD2	-	CASSLLTSGSYNEQFF	TGTGCCAGCAGTTTATTAACTAGCGGCTCCTACAATGAGCAGTTCTTC
TRBV7-3	TRBJ2-1	TRBD2	-	CASSFPTSGRAVEQFF	TGTGCCAGCAGCTTCCCTACTAGCGGGAGGGCCGTTGAGCAGTTCTTC
TRBV2	TRBJ2-7	TRBD1	-	CASTHTQGPYEQYF	TGTGCCAGCACGCATACACAGGGGCCCTACGAGCAGTACTTC
TRBV18	TRBJ2-6	-	-	CASSPNGQSGANVLTF	TGTGCCAGCTCACCAAACGGACAGTCTGGGGCCAACGTCCTGACTTTC
TRBV7-2	TRBJ2-3	-	-	CASRQTSTDTQYF	TGTGCCAGCAGGCAGACTAGCACAGATACGCAGTATTTT
TRBV28	TRBJ2-3	TRBD2	-	CASSSSGSQSDTQYF	TGTGCCAGCAGTAGTAGCGGGAGTCAGTCAGATACGCAGTATTTT
TRBV19	TRBJ2-2	TRBD1	-	CASRQGWLRTGELFF	TGTGCCAGTCGACAGGGTTGGCTCCGCACCGGGGAGCTGTTTTTT
TRBV5-4	TRBJ1-1	TRBD1	-	CASSLGTGWIAEAFF	TGTGCCAGCAGCTTGGGGACAGGGTGGATCGCTGAAGCTTTCTTT
TRBV6-5	TRBJ2-1	-	-	CASSYAGRPYNEQFF	TGTGCCAGCAGTTACGCGGGACGACCTTACAATGAGCAGTTCTTC
TRBV7-6	TRBJ1-4	-	-	CASSSQGSNEKLFF	TGTGCCAGCAGCTCGCAGGGGAGCAATGAAAAACTGTTTTTT
TRBV2	TRBJ2-7	-	few	CASSVEFASYEQYF	TGTGCCAGCAGTGTTGAGTTTGCCTCCTACGAGCAGTACTTC
TRBV7-2	TRBJ2-7	-	once	CASSLGREYEQYF	TGTGCCAGCAGCTTAGGCAGGGAATACGAGCAGTACTTC
TRBV10-3	TRBJ2-1	-	-	CAVSRLGLGNEQFF	TGTGCCGTCTCCCGACTAGGTCTCGGCAATGAGCAGTTCTTC
TRBV5-1	TRBJ1-4	-	-	CASSRSLRGRDEKLFF	TGCGCCAGCAGCCGGTCACTCCGGGGTCGGGATGAAAAACTGTTTTTT
TRBV7-2	TRBJ1-5	-	few	CASSFTGRPQHF	TGTGCCAGCAGCTTCACCGGGAGGCCCCAGCATTTT
TRBV5-1	TRBJ2-2	TRBD2	-	CASSSGTSPAGELFF	TGCGCCAGCAGCTCCGGGACTAGCCCTGCCGGGGAGCTGTTTTTT
TRBV28	TRBJ1-5	-	-	CASRPGAPQPQHF	TGTGCCAGCAGGCCGGGGGCCCCTCAGCCCCAGCATTTT
TRBV19	TRBJ1-5	-	few	CASSISGGRGNQPQHF	TGTGCCAGTAGTATATCGGGAGGGAGGGGCAATCAGCCCCAGCATTTT
TRBV7-2	TRBJ2-5	TRBD1	few	CASSLGAGGWETQYF	TGTGCCAGCAGCTTAGGAGCAGGGGGCTGGGAGACCCAGTACTTC
TRBV18	TRBJ2-7	-	-	CASSPGIADEQYF	TGTGCCAGCTCACCGGGCATAGCGGACGAGCAGTACTTC
TRBV7-6	TRBJ2-2	TRBD2	few	CASSLDPSGSTGELFF	TGTGCCAGCAGCTTAGATCCTAGCGGGAGTACCGGGGAGCTGTTTTTT
TRBV19	TRBJ2-5	TRBD2	-	CASAPGTSGKETQYF	TGTGCCAGTGCACCGGGGACTAGCGGTAAAGAGACCCAGTACTTC
TRBV28	TRBJ1-4	-	-	CASSGGFRDEKLFF	TGTGCCAGCAGTGGCGGTTTTCGAGATGAAAAACTGTTTTTT
TRBV5-3	TRBJ1-2	-	once	CARSIQDGNYGYTF	TGTGCCAGAAGCATTCAGGACGGGAACTATGGCTACACCTTC
TRBV7-2	TRBJ2-7	TRBD2	-	CASSFRTSGEQYF	TGTGCCAGCAGCTTCCGGACTAGCGGCGAGCAGTACTTC